One and the same sample provided the 26 T cell receptor beta chains below, sequenced in a study of long-term antiretroviral therapy in people with HIV. The immunoSEQ assay was v3.0, run at survey level. Profiled with immunoSEQ multiplex PCR; TCRdb holds only in-frame clones, not every one. The data contain about 24,000 clones, approximately 95% of them singletons. The material sequenced was unsorted PBMCs, taken roughly 5 years after starting antiretroviral therapy. All receptors derive from a woman aged 45-59 years with HIV.

V gene TRBV28 combines with J gene TRBJ2-1; D ambiguous. The CDR3 is 13 residues long. The V end was cut by 4 bases, the J end by 7 bases, with 11 bases between. CDR1 and CDR2 (germline): MDHEN, SYDVKM. CDR3 sequence reads: CASSSAVLNEQFF. CDR3 nucleotides: TGTGCCAGCAGTTCTGCCGTGTTGAATGAGCAGTTCTTC.

The chain couples TRBV5-8 to TRBJ2-3, with TRBD2 identical over 8 bases. The germline V gene has CDR1 SGHTS and CDR2 YDEGEE. CDR3 size: 15 residues. V shed 3 bases, J shed 5 bases, and the junction held 8 bases outside the gene matches. CDR3 sequence: CASSSLGGGRDTQYF. The CDR3 DNA sequence: TGTGCCAGCAGCTCCCTGGGCGGGGGGCGAGATACGCAGTATTTT.

The CDR3 sequence is CATSRAHDRGNTEAFF. The CDR3 DNA sequence: TGTGCCACCAGCAGAGCCCATGACAGGGGGAACACTGAAGCTTTCTTT. V and J are TRBV15 and TRBJ1-1; 8 bases align to TRBD1. CDR1 and CDR2 (germline): LNHNV, YYDKDF (reference sequence). This CDR3 has 16 amino acids. V was clipped by 1 base and J by 1 base; unmatched bases: 5.

This rearrangement joins TRBV14 to TRBJ1-5; no definite D call. Trimming left V 4 bases short and J 3 bases short, with 10 bases between. This CDR3 is 14 amino acids long. CDR1 and CDR2 (germline): SGHDN, FVKESK. The chain's CDR3 is CASSPDGYNQPQHF. The CDR3 bases are TGTGCCAGCAGCCCGGACGGTTACAATCAGCCCCAGCATTTT.

The V call is TRBV6-5, the J call TRBJ1-4; D may be TRBD1 (5 bases). This CDR3 comprises 15 residues. V gave up 6 bases and J gave up 4 bases, with 15 bases separating them. Per germline, CDR1 MNHEY and CDR2 SVGAGI. CDR3 nucleotides: TGTGCCAGCAGCCGAGACAGTGCCTATAATGAAAAACTGTTTTTT. Its protein product is CASSRDSAYNEKLFF.

This chain connects TRBV5-4 to TRBJ2-6; D remains ambiguous. The ends were cut back, 4 bases at V and 2 bases at J, with 7 bases in the middle. Germline assignment: CDR1 SGHNT and CDR2 YYREEE (reference sequence). This CDR3 contains 14 residues. CDR3 protein: CASSHPAGANVLTF. CDR3 DNA: TGTGCCAGCAGCCATCCAGCTGGGGCCAACGTCCTGACTTTC.

The rearrangement joins TRBV7-6 to TRBJ2-7; D gene ambiguous. Deletions cut 6 bases from V and 6 bases from J, with 21 bases between. The CDR3 covers 15 residues. From germline, CDR1 is SGHVS and CDR2 FNYEAQ. The chain's CDR3 is CASSRTLEASGEQYF. Written as DNA, the CDR3 is TGTGCCAGCAGTCGTACACTCGAGGCCTCGGGCGAGCAGTACTTC.

CDR3 in amino acids: CASSALQGNVGYTF. The CDR3 DNA follows: TGTGCCAGCAGTGCCTTACAGGGAAATGTCGGCTACACCTTC. The chain combines TRBV6-1 with TRBJ1-2, with D possibly being TRBD1 (6 bases). The CDR3 totals 14 residues. CDR1 is MNHNS, CDR2 SASEGT, per germline. V lost 4 bases to trimming and J lost 8 bases, with 17 bases between them.

This chain connects TRBV11-2 to TRBJ2-7; D is possibly TRBD2 (5 bases). Germline values: CDR1 SGHAT, CDR2 FQNNGV. V lost 1 base and J lost 3, with 10 bases in between. This CDR3 spans 14 amino acids. CDR3 sequence reads: CASSLAAADYEQYF. CDR3 nucleotide sequence: TGTGCCAGCAGCTTAGCAGCGGCAGACTACGAGCAGTACTTC. The full variable domain, rest sourced from reference TRBV11-2 and TRBJ2-7, is EAGVAQSPRYKIIEKRQSVAFWCNPISGHATLYWYQQILGQGPKLLIQFQNNGVVDDSQLPKDRFSAERLKGVDSTLKIQPAKLEDSAVYLCASSLAAADYEQYFGPGTRLTVT.

V usage is TRBV27 and J usage is TRBJ2-7; D ambiguous. The CDR3 has 15 amino acids. Germline V gene lookup returns CDR1 MNHEY and CDR2 SMNVEV (reference sequence). V lost 0 bases and J lost 3, with 12 bases in between. CDR3 bases: TGTGCCAGCAGTTTATCGGGGAACGGCAACTACGAGCAGTACTTC. This codes for CASSLSGNGNYEQYF.

This clone was counted once. CDR3 coding DNA: TGTGCCATCAGTGGGACAGCCTCTAATGAAAAACTGTTTTTT. It specifies CAISGTASNEKLFF. This chain joins TRBV10-3 and TRBJ1-4, with TRBD1 as a possible D gene (6 bases). The V end lost 4 bases, the J end lost 3 bases, and 9 bases lay between the germline ends. The CDR3 extends over 14 amino acids. CDR1 is ENHRY and CDR2 is SYGVKD in the germline V gene.

In DNA form, the CDR3 reads TGTGCCTGGAGTCGGCAGGGTGACATTCAGTACTTC. Translated: CAWSRQGDIQYF. The chain links TRBV30 to TRBJ2-4; D possibly corresponds to TRBD1 (5 bases). This CDR3 is built from 12 residues. V was clipped by 2 bases and J by 8 bases, with 10 bases between them. Per the germline V gene, CDR1 is GTSNPN and CDR2 is SVGIG (reference sequence).

This clone came up a few times. This chain links TRBV5-6 with TRBJ2-1; no clear D gene. The CDR3 runs to 13 residues. Germline V gene data show CDR1 as SGHDT and CDR2 as YYEEEE. Deletions cut 0 bases from V and 1 base from J, with 2 bases between. The CDR3 spells CASSLGSYNEQFF. DNA for the CDR3: TGTGCCAGCAGCTTGGGTTCCTACAATGAGCAGTTCTTC.

The chain employs TRBV18 and TRBJ1-1, with D possibly matching TRBD1 (5 bases). The CDR3 contains 15 residues. The V end was cut by 2 bases, the J end by 4 bases, with 14 bases between. Germline V gene data show CDR1 as KGHSH and CDR2 as LQKENI. The CDR3 bases are TGTGCCAGCTCACCAACGGACACCCTGGGCACTGAAGCTTTCTTT. It yields the protein CASSPTDTLGTEAFF.

The chain recombines TRBV5-1 with TRBJ2-5, with 16 positions matching TRBD2. J gave up 5 bases and V 4 bases, and 11 bases lay outside the gene matches. The CDR3 contains 18 residues. Germline V gene lookup returns CDR1 SGHRS and CDR2 YFSETQ. CDR3 loop: CASSPGLAGGPGTETQYF. The DNA for the CDR3 is TGCGCCAGCAGCCCGGGACTAGCGGGAGGGCCTGGAACGGAGACCCAGTACTTC.

This rearrangement joins TRBV19 to TRBJ2-1; 10 nucleotides align to TRBD2. The CDR3 covers 16 residues. Germline values: CDR1 LNHDA, CDR2 SQIVND (reference sequence). Trimming took 7 bases from V and 6 from J; bases not matched to a gene: 12. The CDR3 loop is CASKLTSGIPANEQFF. The CDR3 DNA reads as TGTGCCAGTAAGCTCACTAGCGGGATTCCCGCCAATGAGCAGTTCTTC.

The chain combines TRBV13 with TRBJ2-2, with 7 bases identical to TRBD2. The CDR3 is made up of 17 amino acids. V shed 2 bases, J shed 2 bases, and the junction held 8 bases outside the gene matches. Per the germline V gene, CDR1 is PRHDT and CDR2 is FYEKMQ (reference sequence). CDR3 loop: CASSLWASGLNTGELFF. The CDR3 nucleotides read TGTGCCAGCAGCTTATGGGCTAGCGGCCTTAACACCGGGGAGCTGTTTTTT.

V gene TRBV15 combines with J gene TRBJ2-2; D not certain. Per the germline V gene, CDR1 is LNHNV and CDR2 is YYDKDF (reference sequence). V lost 0 bases and J 5 bases, leaving 4 bases between the germline ends. The CDR3 is made up of 13 amino acids. CDR3 region: CATSRDTTGELFF. Here the CDR3 DNA reads TGTGCCACCAGCAGAGATACTACCGGGGAGCTGTTTTTT.

The chain couples TRBV2 to TRBJ1-5; no clear D. The CDR3 runs to 14 residues. V lost 1 base and J 5 bases, leaving 9 bases between the germline ends. Germline V CDR1 and CDR2: SNHLY, FYNNEI. The CDR3 DNA follows: TGTGCCAGCAGTGAAGAGGCAGCTTATCAGCCCCAGCATTTT. The encoded protein is CASSEEAAYQPQHF. The full variable domain, completed using reference TRBV2 and TRBJ1-5, is EPEVTQTPSHQVTQMGQEVILRCVPISNHLYFYWYRQILGQKVEFLVSFYNNEISEKSEIFDDQFSVERPDGSNFTLKIRSTKLEDSAMYFCASSEEAAYQPQHFGDGTRLSIL.

The V call is TRBV7-2, the J call TRBJ2-7; 7 positions agree with TRBD1. This CDR3 spans 17 amino acids. The germline V gene encodes CDR1 SGHTA and CDR2 FQGNSA. V lost 4 bases, J lost 3 bases, and 15 bases stayed unmatched. CDR3 in amino acids: CASSSSGQVGGGYEQYF. CDR3 nucleotide sequence: TGTGCCAGCAGCTCATCCGGACAGGTTGGAGGTGGCTACGAGCAGTACTTC.

V gene TRBV27 combines with J gene TRBJ2-3; 13 bases match TRBD2. The CDR3 is 16 amino acids. Germline loops: CDR1 MNHEY, CDR2 SMNVEV (reference sequence). The trim removed 5 bases at V and 4 bases at J, leaving 6 bases unmatched. CDR3 DNA sequence: TGTGCCAGCAGTCCGAGGACTAGCGGGAGCTCAGATACGCAGTATTTT. Translation: CASSPRTSGSSDTQYF.

This clone was seen once. This chain uses TRBV29-1 with TRBJ2-1; 8 bases are a match to TRBD2. Germline CDR1 and CDR2: SQVTM and ANQGSEA. V lost 6 bases, J lost 9 bases, and 10 bases stayed unmatched. This CDR3 comprises 13 residues. The CDR3 DNA sequence: TGCAGCGTCTCCTCGGGACTAGGCGTTGAGCAGTTCTTC. It is translated as CSVSSGLGVEQFF.

This clone was observed once. The J gene is TRBJ2-7, the V gene TRBV13, with TRBD2 matching 9 bases. The CDR3 length is 15 residues. Germline V gives CDR1 PRHDT, CDR2 FYEKMQ (reference sequence). After removal of 2 bases from V and 5 bases from J, the junction contained 7 bases not matched to a gene. The chain's CDR3 is CASSLKGLAGNEQYF. The CDR3, as DNA: TGTGCCAGCAGCTTAAAGGGTCTAGCGGGAAACGAGCAGTACTTC.

This chain joins TRBV6-5 and TRBJ2-1; TRBD2 matches 7 bases. This CDR3 region has 14 residues. J lost 6 bases, V lost 0 bases, and 2 bases had no gene match. Germline V gene lookup returns CDR1 MNHEY and CDR2 SVGAGI. The CDR3 DNA sequence: TGTGCCAGCAGTTACTCGGGACTACCCAATGAGCAGTTCTTC. The encoded protein is CASSYSGLPNEQFF.

The chain uses TRBV9 and TRBJ2-3; 7 positions agree with TRBD2. The junction had 6 bases not matched to a gene; V was cut back by 0 bases and J by 5 bases. CDR3 length: 15 residues. Germline V gives CDR1 SGDLS, CDR2 YYNGEE. The CDR3 here is CASSVGGGVGDTQYF. The CDR3 nucleotides read TGTGCCAGCAGCGTAGGGGGGGGAGTCGGAGATACGCAGTATTTT. The full variable domain, its missing parts supplied by reference TRBV9 and TRBJ2-3, is DSGVTQTPKHLITATGQRVTLRCSPRSGDLSVYWYQQSLDQGLQFLIQYYNGEERAKGNILERFSAQQFPDLHSELNLSSLELGDSALYFCASSVGGGVGDTQYFGPGTRLTVL.

The rearrangement joins TRBV7-2 to TRBJ1-1; D is perhaps TRBD1 (5 bases). Trimming took 4 bases from V and 6 from J, leaving 12 bases between them. The germline CDR1 and CDR2 sequences are SGHTA and FQGNSA. This CDR3 region has 13 residues. CDR3: CASSSGHTSEAFF. The CDR3 DNA reads as TGTGCCAGCAGCTCCGGACATACCTCTGAAGCTTTCTTT.